The next 8 T cell receptor beta chains were all read from a single sample in a study of shared clonotypes between healthy human individuals (dated by TCRdb to about 2020). The method behind the library was the immunoSEQ multiplex PCR assay. This immuneACCESS table, as held by TCRdb, lists in-frame sequences with V and J called but not all clones. Of the missing ones, under half trace to an unresolved V gene in checked studies; the others have no known cause. The sample data list roughly 500,000 clones, and 60% to 80% of these were observed just once. About 11% of the sample is taken by the ten largest. Sequences were obtained from PBMCs. Receptors originate from a woman between 40 and 50 years old in good health. Some clones in this sample may be carry-over from other donors' samples.

A few counts support this clone. V is TRBV27 and J is TRBJ2-5; D is uncertain. The closer fit of TRBJ2-7 to the DNA end suggests the J call may be wrong. Germline lookup yields CDR1 MNHEY and CDR2 SMNVEV (reference sequence). The CDR3 length is 15 residues. The CDR3 loop reads CASIRYLGFHGEQYF. The CDR3 DNA reads TGTGCCAGCATCCGATACCTTGGGTTCCACGGCGAGCAGTACTTC.

V and J are TRBV15 and TRBJ2-7, with D perhaps being TRBD1 or TRBD2 (5 bases each). The V and J ends lost 2 bases and 4 bases respectively, with 9 bases between them. The CDR3 runs to 13 residues. Germline loops: CDR1 LNHNV, CDR2 YYDKDF (reference sequence). The CDR3 region is CATSRSGLYEQYF. CDR3 DNA sequence: TGTGCCACCAGCAGATCGGGGCTTTACGAGCAGTACTTC.

This rearrangement joins TRBV4-2 to TRBJ1-1; D gene uncertain. Trimming pared 1 base from V and 2 bases from J, leaving 14 bases between. The CDR3 is 16 amino acids. CDR1 and CDR2 from the germline V gene are LGHNA and YNFKEQ. The CDR3 spells CASSQVWTDINTEAFF. For the CDR3, the DNA is TGTGCCAGCAGCCAAGTCTGGACGGATATTAACACTGAAGCTTTCTTT.

This chain connects TRBV14 to TRBJ1-4, with 7 nucleotides matching TRBD1. The J segment lost 7 bases and the V segment lost 4 bases, leaving 6 bases of the junction unmatched. This CDR3 region has 14 residues. Looked up from germline, CDR1 is SGHDN and CDR2 is FVKESK. The CDR3 DNA follows: TGTGCCAGCAGCCCCGGGACAGCCCCTGAAAAACTGTTTTTT. Protein product: CASSPGTAPEKLFF.

V gene TRBV7-9 combines with J gene TRBJ2-1; 9 nucleotides match TRBD2. J was trimmed by 8 bases and V by 6 bases; bases with no gene match: 8. Germline CDR1 reads SEHNR; CDR2 reads FQNEAQ (reference sequence). The CDR3 totals 14 residues. CDR3 nucleotides: TGTGCCAGCAGTTATCCGGGACTAGCCGATGAGCAGTTCTTC. Translating gives CASSYPGLADEQFF.

The V and J genes are TRBV5-4 and TRBJ2-6; the D call may be TRBD1 or TRBD2 (5 bases each). Trimming stripped 4 bases from V and 0 bases from J, with 17 bases between. The CDR3 has 18 residues. Germline-derived CDR1 and CDR2 are SGHNT and YYREEE (reference sequence). The CDR3 here is CASSPRTGRSSGANVLTF. CDR3 in DNA: TGTGCCAGCAGCCCCCGGACGGGGCGTAGCTCTGGGGCCAACGTCCTGACTTTC. Together with reference TRBV5-4 and TRBJ2-6, the CDR3 gives the full variable domain: ETGVTQSPTHLIKTRGQQVTLRCSSQSGHNTVSWYQQALGQGPQFIFQYYREEENGRGNFPPRFSGLQFPNYSSELNVNALELDDSALYLCASSPRTGRSSGANVLTFGAGSRLTVL.

This clone has just one count. The chain links TRBV6-1 to TRBJ2-1, with D tentatively TRBD1 (6 bases). V lost 6 bases and J 0 bases, leaving 12 bases between the germline ends. Per germline, CDR1 MNHNS and CDR2 SASEGT. This CDR3 is 15 amino acids long. The CDR3 protein is CASSEKTGSYNEQFF. CDR3 bases: TGTGCCAGCAGCGAAAAGACAGGCTCCTACAATGAGCAGTTCTTC.

Only a few counts were recorded for this clone. The chain carries TRBV7-8 and TRBJ2-7; 7 bases line up with TRBD2. The CDR3 sequence is 15 residues long. V dropped 5 bases and J dropped 2; count of bases not matched to a gene: 9. The germline V gene encodes CDR1 SGHVS and CDR2 FQNEAQ. The DNA of the CDR3 is TGTGCCAGCAGCGAGACACCGGGACTAACCTACGAGCAGTACTTC. Encoded protein: CASSETPGLTYEQYF.